The rows below give T cell receptor beta chains drawn from one sample of a study of CD8 T cells in ankylosing spondylitis. TCRdb independently ran MiXCR on the 5' RACE reads; one entry per CDR3 protein. Of about 69,000 distinct CDR3 sequences in the sample, roughly 5% were seen once. Sequenced input: blood, either unsorted or a sorted T cell fraction (not recorded which). These receptor sequences come from a male donor with ankylosing spondylitis or in good health (not recorded which). Both conserved end residues are part of each CDR3. D genes are given only for firm matches. Some rows mark clone size as missing; the rest say once, few, many or name a class of expanded clone.

>few|TRBV12-3/TRBV12-4|TRBD1|TRBJ1-1
TGTGCCAGCAGTATTCAGACAGGGACCACTGAAGCTTTCTTT
CASSIQTGTTEAFF
>many|TRBV20-1|NA|TRBJ2-2
TGCAGTGCTAGTATGTGGCGGGGTGGTTCCGGGGAGCTGTTTTTT
CSASMWRGGSGELFF
>many|TRBV20-1|NA|TRBJ1-4
TGCAGCCGCCACCCGGGGGATGAAAAACTGTTTTTT
CSRHPGDEKLFF
>many|TRBV12-3/TRBV12-4|NA|TRBJ2-7
TGTGCCAGCAGCCGGGACGGACTCGACGAGCAGTACTTC
CASSRDGLDEQYF
>many|TRBV18|NA|TRBJ1-1
TGTGCCAGCTTTAAGGGGTACACTGAAGCTTTCTTT
CASFKGYTEAFF
>NA|TRBV7-2|TRBD1|TRBJ2-1
TGTGCCAGCAGCCTAGCCAGCAGGACAGGTAAGCAGTTCTTC
CASSLASRTGKQFF
>many|TRBV7-9|NA|TRBJ1-1
TGTGCCAGCAACTTAAAGGGTGGGCCGGGGAACACTGAAGCTTTCTTT
CASNLKGGPGNTEAFF
>many|TRBV6-5|TRBD2|TRBJ2-1
TGTGCCAGCAGTTACGGGCGGCGGGGGGATGAGCAGTTCTTC
CASSYGRRGDEQFF
>many|TRBV6-6|NA|TRBJ2-5
TGTGCCAGCACCTCCCCCCCCAGAGAGACCCAGTACTTC
CASTSPPRETQYF
>many|TRBV9|TRBD1|TRBJ1-1
TGTGCCAGCAGCGTACTCGCAGGGGGCGATACTGAAGCTTTCTTT
CASSVLAGGDTEAFF
>many|TRBV28|NA|TRBJ2-7
TGTGCCAGCAGCCGCCGGATCGGGGGGCCCTACGAGCAGTACTTC
CASSRRIGGPYEQYF
>many|TRBV18|NA|TRBJ1-1
TGTGCCAGCTCACCCTCGGTCAGAGGGGGCACTGAAGCTTTCTTT
CASSPSVRGGTEAFF
>medium-sized|TRBV29-1|TRBD1|TRBJ2-7
TGCAGCGGGACAGGGTCCTCCTACGAGCAGTACTTC
CSGTGSSYEQYF
>NA|TRBV2|TRBD1|TRBJ1-5
TGTACCAGCAGTAGAGGGGGCGGAATAACATATAGCAATCAGCCCCAGCATTTT
CTSSRGGGITYSNQPQHF
>many|TRBV15|NA|TRBJ2-1
TGTGCCACCGGTGAGGGAGATGAGCAGTTCTTC
CATGEGDEQFF
>many|TRBV29-1|NA|TRBJ2-5
TGCAGCGTTGCAGGGGAAGAGACCCAGTACTTC
CSVAGEETQYF
>NA|TRBV29-1|NA|TRBJ1-1
TGCAGCGTTATGAACACTGAAGCTTTCTTT
CSVMNTEAFF
>many|TRBV5-1|TRBD1|TRBJ2-1
TGCGCCAGCAGCTTGATAGACAGGGTTAAGTCGAATGAGCAGTTCTTC
CASSLIDRVKSNEQFF
>many|TRBV18|TRBD1|TRBJ2-7
TGTGCCAGCTCTCGGGACAGGGCCCCCTACGAGCAGTACTTC
CASSRDRAPYEQYF
>many|TRBV4-2|NA|TRBJ2-7
TGTGCCAGCAGCCCAACAGTGACCTACGAGCAGTACTTC
CASSPTVTYEQYF
>many|TRBV7-8|NA|TRBJ2-3
TGTGCCAGCAGCTCGGTCTTAGCAGATACGCAGTATTTT
CASSSVLADTQYF
>many|TRBV6-5|TRBD2|TRBJ2-2
TGTGCCAGCAGTTGGGGACTAGCGGGGGGGGCGAACACCGGGGAGCTGTTTTTT
CASSWGLAGGANTGELFF
>many|TRBV12-3/TRBV12-4|NA|TRBJ1-6
TGTGCCAGCAGTTCGCAGGGAAATAATTCACCCCTCCACTTT
CASSSQGNNSPLHF
>many|TRBV3-1|NA|TRBJ2-7
TGTGCCAGCAGCCAATACGGGCGGGAGCAGTACTTC
CASSQYGREQYF
>many|TRBV7-6|NA|TRBJ1-2
TGTGCCAGCAGCATCGACGACAGGAAAAACTATGGCTACACCTTC
CASSIDDRKNYGYTF
>many|TRBV11-2|NA|TRBJ1-5
TGTGCCAGCAGCCGTGACAATAGCAATCAGCCCCAGCATTTT
CASSRDNSNQPQHF
>many|TRBV20-1|TRBD1|TRBJ1-2
TGCAGTGCACAACAAGGGACAGATAATTCCTATGGCTACACCTTC
CSAQQGTDNSYGYTF
>many|TRBV20-1|TRBD1|TRBJ1-6
TGCAGTGCTCCCGGGACAGGGAGGTCACCCCTCCACTTT
CSAPGTGRSPLHF
>many|TRBV9|NA|TRBJ2-2
TGTGCCAGCAGCCCGACGGACAGGAGGGGCACCGGGGAGCTGTTTTTT
CASSPTDRRGTGELFF
>many|TRBV11-2|NA|TRBJ1-1
TGTGCCAGCAGCTTATCTCAGGGATCGTCTGAAGCTTTCTTT
CASSLSQGSSEAFF
>many|TRBV28|NA|TRBJ2-7
TGTGCCAGCAGTTTAACTCAGTACCCCTACGAGCAGTACTTC
CASSLTQYPYEQYF
>many|TRBV7-3|NA|TRBJ1-6
TGTGCCAGCAGCTTAACGTTCCAGGAGAATTCACCCCTCCACTTT
CASSLTFQENSPLHF
>NA|TRBV14|NA|TRBJ2-1
TGTGCCAGCAGCCTAACCGAGTCAGGAAGTGAGCAGTTCTTC
CASSLTESGSEQFF
>many|TRBV5-1|TRBD1|TRBJ2-3
TGCGCCAGCAGCTGGGTAGGGGGCTCTGGCACAGATACGCAGTATTTT
CASSWVGGSGTDTQYF
>many|TRBV5-6|NA|TRBJ1-1
TGTGCCAGCAGCCCGAATTTTTACAGCTACACTGAAGCTTTCTTT
CASSPNFYSYTEAFF
>many|TRBV23-1|NA|TRBJ2-5
TGCGCCAGCAGTCAGCCTTCCCAAGAGACCCAGTACTTC
CASSQPSQETQYF
>many|TRBV3-1|NA|TRBJ2-7
TGTGCCAGCAGTCGAAGCTCCTACGAGCAGTACTTC
CASSRSSYEQYF
>many|TRBV15|TRBD1|TRBJ1-6
TGTGCCACCAGCAGAGATACGACAGGGGGTAATTCACCCCTCCACTTT
CATSRDTTGGNSPLHF
>many|TRBV20-1|NA|TRBJ1-5
TGCAGTGCTAGGGTTTTGGGGGGAAGCAATCAGCCCCAGCATTTT
CSARVLGGSNQPQHF
>many|TRBV7-9|NA|TRBJ2-1
TGTGCCAGCAGCTCGGACTACCTCTCCTACAATGAGCAGTTCTTC
CASSSDYLSYNEQFF
>medium-sized|TRBV11-2|TRBD2|TRBJ2-1
TGTGCCAGCAGCTGGGGAGGGAACCCTTTGGATGAGCAGTTCTTC
CASSWGGNPLDEQFF
>many|TRBV3-1|NA|TRBJ2-2
TGTGCCAGCAGCTCTATTCGGAGGGCGAACACCGGGGAGCTGTTTTTT
CASSSIRRANTGELFF
>many|TRBV13|NA|TRBJ2-7
TGTGCCAGCAGCTTAGAGGGCGCGGCTGCCTACGAGCAGTACTTC
CASSLEGAAAYEQYF
>NA|TRBV25-1|TRBD1|TRBJ1-6
TGTGCCAGCAGTGATCTCCGGGACAGGAATTCACCCCTCCACTTT
CASSDLRDRNSPLHF
>many|TRBV14|NA|TRBJ1-4
TGTGCCAGCAGCCTTCCGAAAACACGGGCTAATGAAAAACTGTTTTTT
CASSLPKTRANEKLFF
>many|TRBV19|NA|TRBJ2-2
TGTGCCAGTAGTATACTTCGACTCGACGGGCCCGGGGAGCTGTTTTTT
CASSILRLDGPGELFF
>many|TRBV20-1|TRBD1|TRBJ2-3
TGCAGTGCTAGCCCCGACAGGGGGACTTTTGGCGATACGCAGTATTTT
CSASPDRGTFGDTQYF
>many|TRBV7-2|NA|TRBJ1-1
TGTGCCAGCAGCCCAGACGCCTTCTGGGACACTGAAGCTTTCTTT
CASSPDAFWDTEAFF
>many|TRBV11-2|TRBD2|TRBJ2-1
TGTGCCAGCAGCTTAGATCGCGGAGCGGGGGGGCCGAAGCATGAGCAGTTCTTC
CASSLDRGAGGPKHEQFF
>many|TRBV5-6|NA|TRBJ2-7
TGTGCCAGCAGCTTTTCGGACAGTTCCTACTCCTACGAGCAGTACTTC
CASSFSDSSYSYEQYF
>many|TRBV28|NA|TRBJ2-7
TGTGCCAGCAGCGCCCGGGACCACCAGATGGAGCAGTACTTC
CASSARDHQMEQYF
>many|TRBV14|NA|TRBJ1-2
TGTGCCAGCAGCCCCCCGGGGGCCTTGAGCTATGGCTACACCTTC
CASSPPGALSYGYTF
>many|TRBV6-6|TRBD2|TRBJ2-1
TGTGCCAGCAGTCCTATAAGACTAGCGAACTACAATGAGCAGTTCTTC
CASSPIRLANYNEQFF
>many|TRBV4-1|NA|TRBJ2-2
TGCGCCACTCAGAGCCCTGTCAACACCGGGGAGCTGTTTTTT
CATQSPVNTGELFF